This T cell receptor (beta chain) was captured in a study of T cells after yellow fever vaccination. The study, taken as a whole, reports: Weaker, the secondary response peaked sooner, at day 5 versus 15. Just a small share of clonotypes turned up in the CD4 compartment as well as the CD8 compartment.

With regard to this clonotype: Its antigen is unidentified.

The length of the CDR3 is 15 residues. CDR1 and CDR2 (germline): KGHSH, LQKENI. V lost 3 bases and J lost 2, with 14 bases in between. In making TCR cDNA, 5'RACE template switching added a universal primer site and UMIs to it. TCRdb ran MiXCR on the 5' RACE reads and lists one entry per CDR3 protein. Among 170,000 or so distinct CDR3 sequences listed, about 6.2% were seen once. This clonotype was obtained from a man younger than 35 who received the YFV17D yellow fever vaccine. V gene TRBV18 combines with J gene TRBJ2-7; D remains unclear. The source was CD4+ T cells sorted from PBMCs, collected on the day of the first yellow fever vaccination. CDR3 protein: CASSPLSTGAYEQYF. Here the CDR3 DNA reads TGTGCCAGCTCACCCCTTTCGACCGGAGCCTACGAGCAGTACTTC.